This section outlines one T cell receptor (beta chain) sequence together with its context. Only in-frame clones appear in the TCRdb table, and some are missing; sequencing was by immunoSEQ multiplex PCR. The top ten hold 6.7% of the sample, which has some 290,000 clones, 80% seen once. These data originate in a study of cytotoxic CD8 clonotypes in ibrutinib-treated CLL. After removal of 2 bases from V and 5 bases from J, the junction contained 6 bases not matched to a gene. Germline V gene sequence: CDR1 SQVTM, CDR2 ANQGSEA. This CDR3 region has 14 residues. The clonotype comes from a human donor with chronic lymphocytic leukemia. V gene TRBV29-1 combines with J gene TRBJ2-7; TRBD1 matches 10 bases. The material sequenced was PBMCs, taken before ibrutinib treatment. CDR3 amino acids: CSVELGQGSHEQYF. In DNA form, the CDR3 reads TGCAGCGTTGAATTGGGACAGGGGTCCCACGAGCAGTACTTC.